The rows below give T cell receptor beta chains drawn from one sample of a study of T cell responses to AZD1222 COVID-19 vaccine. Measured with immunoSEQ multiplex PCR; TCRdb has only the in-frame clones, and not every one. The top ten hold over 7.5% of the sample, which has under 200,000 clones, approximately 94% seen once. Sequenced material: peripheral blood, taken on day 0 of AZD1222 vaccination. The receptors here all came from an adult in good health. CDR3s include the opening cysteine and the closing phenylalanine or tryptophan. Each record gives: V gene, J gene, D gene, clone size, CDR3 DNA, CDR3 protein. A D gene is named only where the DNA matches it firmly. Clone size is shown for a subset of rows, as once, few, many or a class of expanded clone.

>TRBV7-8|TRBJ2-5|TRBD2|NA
TGTGCCAGCAGCTCAAAGACTAGCGGGAGAGAGACCCAGTACTTC
CASSSKTSGRETQYF
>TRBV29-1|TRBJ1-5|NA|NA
TGCAGCGCTATAGTTCGAGGTCAGCCCCAGCATTTT
CSAIVRGQPQHF
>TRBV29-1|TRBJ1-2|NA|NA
TGCAGCGTTCGCTGGACAAACGATAAAGATGGCTACACCTTC
CSVRWTNDKDGYTF
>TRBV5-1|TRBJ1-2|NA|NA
TGCGCCAGCAGCTTGGTAGGGGGAGCGAACTATGGCTACACCTTC
CASSLVGGANYGYTF
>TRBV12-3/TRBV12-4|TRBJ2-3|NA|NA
TGTGCCAGCAGTACCCGGGGGCCGCAGTATTTT
CASSTRGPQYF
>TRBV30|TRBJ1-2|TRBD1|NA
TGTGCCCTGGGTCGTGGGACAGACTATGGCTACACCTTC
CALGRGTDYGYTF
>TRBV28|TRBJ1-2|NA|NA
TGTGCCAGCAGTTTGTTGTTAGATGGCTACACCTTC
CASSLLLDGYTF
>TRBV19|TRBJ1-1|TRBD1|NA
TGTGCCAGTAGTGACTCCAGGGGGCTGAACACTGAAGCTTTCTTT
CASSDSRGLNTEAFF
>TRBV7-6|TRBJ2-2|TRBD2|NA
TGTGCCAGCAGCTTGGGGACTAAACTCACCGGGGAGCTGTTTTTT
CASSLGTKLTGELFF
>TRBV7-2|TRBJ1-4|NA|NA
TGTGCCAGCAGCCTAGGGGGGTCAACTAATGAAAAACTGTTTTTT
CASSLGGSTNEKLFF
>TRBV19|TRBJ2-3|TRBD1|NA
TGTGCCAGTAGTATACGGGGCCAAACAGGGGCGAGCACAGATACGCAGTATTTT
CASSIRGQTGASTDTQYF
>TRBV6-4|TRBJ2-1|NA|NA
TGTGCCAGCAGTGACGAATTTAGCCTCTACAATGAGCAGTTCTTC
CASSDEFSLYNEQFF
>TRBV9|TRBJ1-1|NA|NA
TGTGCCAGCAGCGCGCGACCGGGAGCGAACACTGAAGCTTTCTTT
CASSARPGANTEAFF
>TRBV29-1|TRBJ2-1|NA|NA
TGCAGCGTTGAAGAGCTAGCGCCGAGCTCCTACAATGAGCAGTTCTTC
CSVEELAPSSYNEQFF
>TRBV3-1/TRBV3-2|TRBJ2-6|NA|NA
TGTGCCAGCAGCCAAGTGGGAGCTGGGGCCAACGTCCTGACTTTC
CASSQVGAGANVLTF
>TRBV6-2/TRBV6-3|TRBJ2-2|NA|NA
TGTGCCAGCAGTCGCAGGGTCCGGGACACCGGGGAGCTGTTTTTT
CASSRRVRDTGELFF
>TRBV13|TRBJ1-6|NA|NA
TGTGCCAGCAGCTTAAGAGTGGGATCACCCCTCCACTTT
CASSLRVGSPLHF
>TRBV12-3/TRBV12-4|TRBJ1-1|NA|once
TGTGCCAGCAGTGTGGGGATGAACACTGAAGCTTTCTTT
CASSVGMNTEAFF
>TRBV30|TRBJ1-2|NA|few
TGTGCCTGGACGGGAATCAACTATGGCTACACCTTC
CAWTGINYGYTF
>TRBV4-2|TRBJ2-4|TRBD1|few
TGTGCCAGCAGCCAAGAGACAGGGGGGCTGGGAAACATTCAGTACTTC
CASSQETGGLGNIQYF
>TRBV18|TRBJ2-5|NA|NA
TGTGCCAGCTCACCACCTGGTTGGGAGACCCAGTACTTC
CASSPPGWETQYF
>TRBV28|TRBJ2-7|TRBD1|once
TGTGCCAGCGGGGACAGGTCCTACGAGCAGTACTTC
CASGDRSYEQYF
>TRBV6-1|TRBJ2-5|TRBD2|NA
TGTGCCAGCAGTGGGACTAGCGGGAAATCTCGTGAGACCCAGTACTTC
CASSGTSGKSRETQYF
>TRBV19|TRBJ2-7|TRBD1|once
TGTGCCAGTAGCTTCGGACAGGGGAACTACGAGCAGTACTTC
CASSFGQGNYEQYF
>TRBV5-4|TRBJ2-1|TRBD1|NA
TGTGCCAGCAGCGGATTACAGGGGTGGGATGAGCAGTTCTTC
CASSGLQGWDEQFF
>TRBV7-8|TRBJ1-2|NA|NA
TGTGCCAGCAGCCGGACCGCAGCTAACTATGGCTACACCTTC
CASSRTAANYGYTF
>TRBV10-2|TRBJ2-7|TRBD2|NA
TGCGCCAGCAGCTCAGCGGGAGTATCCTACGAGCAGTACTTC
CASSSAGVSYEQYF
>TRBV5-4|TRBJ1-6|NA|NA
TGTGCCAGCAGCCCCCTACATAATTCACCCCTCCACTTT
CASSPLHNSPLHF
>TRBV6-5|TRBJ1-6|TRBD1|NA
TGTGCCAGCAGTTCCTTTGAGGGGACAGGGGGGTCACCCCTCCACTTT
CASSSFEGTGGSPLHF
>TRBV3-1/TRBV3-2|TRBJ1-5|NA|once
TGTGCCAGCAGCCCTGGGACCGTCAATCAGCCCCAGCATTTT
CASSPGTVNQPQHF
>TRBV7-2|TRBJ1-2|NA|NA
TGTGCCAGCAGCTTAATCGGCAGCCTACTCGGCTACACCTTC
CASSLIGSLLGYTF
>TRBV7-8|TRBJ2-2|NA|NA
TGTGCCAGCAGACGACAGGTGGAGAACACCGGGGAGCTGTTTTTT
CASRRQVENTGELFF
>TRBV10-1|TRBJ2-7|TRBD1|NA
TGCGCCAGCAGTACCCCCGGGACAGGGGTACGAGAGCAGTACTTC
CASSTPGTGVREQYF
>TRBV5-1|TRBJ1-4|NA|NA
TGCGCCAGCAGCTTCGGGAGGGGAGGAGAAAAACTGTTTTTT
CASSFGRGGEKLFF
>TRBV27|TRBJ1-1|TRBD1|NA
TGTGCCAGCAGTGAGACAGGGTACACTGAAGCTTTCTTT
CASSETGYTEAFF
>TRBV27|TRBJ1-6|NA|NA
TGTGCCAGCAGTTCGGACACAGGGCCCCTCCACTTT
CASSSDTGPLHF
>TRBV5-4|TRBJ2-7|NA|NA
TGTGCCAGCAGCTTTCGGGCTGGGAGCGAGCAGTACTTC
CASSFRAGSEQYF
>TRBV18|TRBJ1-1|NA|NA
TGTGCCAGCTCGGACGGGGGCGCAAATGAAGCTTTCTTT
CASSDGGANEAFF
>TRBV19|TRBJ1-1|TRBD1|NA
TGTGCCAGCTTAAGGGGGCGAGGCACTGAAGCTTTCTTT
CASLRGRGTEAFF
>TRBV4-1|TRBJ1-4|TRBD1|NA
TGCGCCAGCAGCCACGGACAGGGGGCTTTTGAAAAACTGTTTTTT
CASSHGQGAFEKLFF
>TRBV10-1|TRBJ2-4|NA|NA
TGCGCCAGCAGTGCCTACCCAGGAAACATTCAGTACTTC
CASSAYPGNIQYF
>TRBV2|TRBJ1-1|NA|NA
TGTGCCAGCAGTGGCGCGAGGAGGAGGAACACTGAAGCTTTCTTT
CASSGARRRNTEAFF
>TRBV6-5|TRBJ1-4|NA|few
TGTGCCAGCTCCGCTCGGTTGCTTCCTAATGAAAAACTGTTTTTT
CASSARLLPNEKLFF
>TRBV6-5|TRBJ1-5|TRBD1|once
TGTGCCAGCAGCGACAGGGGGCTCGGGCAGCCCCAGCATTTT
CASSDRGLGQPQHF
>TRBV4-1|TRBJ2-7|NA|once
TGCGCCAGCAGCCAACGGTCAGGGTCGTTCGGCGAGCAGTACTTC
CASSQRSGSFGEQYF
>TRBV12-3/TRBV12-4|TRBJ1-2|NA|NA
TGTGCCAGCAGTCTTACTGGGAGCGGCTACACCTTC
CASSLTGSGYTF
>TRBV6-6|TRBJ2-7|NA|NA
TGTGCCAGCAGTTACGGGACACTATCCTACGAGCAGTACTTC
CASSYGTLSYEQYF
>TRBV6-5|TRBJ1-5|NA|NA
TGTGCCAGCGGTTACCCTACTCAACAGCCCCAGCATTTT
CASGYPTQQPQHF
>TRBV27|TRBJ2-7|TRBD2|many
TGTGCCAGCAGTCCGCTCGCCGGTAGCGGGAACCGCTACGAGCAGTACTTC
CASSPLAGSGNRYEQYF
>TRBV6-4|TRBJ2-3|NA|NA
TGTGCCACCAGTAGCCAGGGCACAGATACGCAGTATTTT
CATSSQGTDTQYF
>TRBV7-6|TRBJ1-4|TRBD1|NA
TGTGCCAGCAGCGCACGGGACAGGGGAGTGATTGGAGAAAAACTGTTTTTT
CASSARDRGVIGEKLFF
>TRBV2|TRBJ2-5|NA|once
TGTGCCAGCAGAAGAATAAAATCCGAGACCCAGTACTTC
CASRRIKSETQYF
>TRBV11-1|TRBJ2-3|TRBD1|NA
TGTGCCAGCAGCCGGTGGACAGGGGCAGATACGCAGTATTTT
CASSRWTGADTQYF
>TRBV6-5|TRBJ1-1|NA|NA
TGTGCCAGCAGTTTACAGGAGAACACTGAAGCTTTCTTT
CASSLQENTEAFF
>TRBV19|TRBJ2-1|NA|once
TGTGCCAGTAGTCCCGGGACACACTCCTACAATGAGCAGTTCTTC
CASSPGTHSYNEQFF
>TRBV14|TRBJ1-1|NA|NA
TGTGCCAGCAGCGGGTCCTTCGCACGGGGCACTGAAGCTTTCTTT
CASSGSFARGTEAFF
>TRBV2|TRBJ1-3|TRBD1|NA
TGTGCCAGCAGGAGGGGGCGCGGTGGAAACACCATATATTTT
CASRRGRGGNTIYF
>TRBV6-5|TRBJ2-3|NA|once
TGTGCCAGCAGTCTCTCAGGGTTGGTGGATACGCAGTATTTT
CASSLSGLVDTQYF
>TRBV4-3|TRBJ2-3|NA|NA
TGCGCCAGCAGCCAAGATCTAGGCACAGATACGCAGTATTTT
CASSQDLGTDTQYF